The sequence of this TCR beta chain was determined in a study of T cells in localized non-small cell lung cancer. J gave up 6 bases and V 8 bases, and 4 bases lay outside the gene matches. Germline CDR1 reads WSHSY; CDR2 reads SAAADI. There are 12 residues in the CDR3. Generated by immunoSEQ multiplex PCR, the TCRdb table keeps only in-frame clones and is missing some. The repertoire holds about 2,100 clones, with roughly two fifths as singletons. Study outcomes and limitations: Among the top 100 tumor clones, a median around 62 appeared in adjacent lung. Uninvolved adjacent lung, not tumor, had the highest T cell clonality.

Concerning this clone itself: Its target is unknown.

The source is a male donor aged 60 or over with stage II squamous cell lung carcinoma. The V and J genes are TRBV10-2 and TRBJ2-5, with 9 bases matching TRBD2. The material sequenced was lung tumor tissue, taken before any cancer treatment. This CDR3 reads CASGAGGQTQYF. The DNA of the CDR3 is TGCGCCAGCGGGGCGGGGGGGCAGACCCAGTACTTC.